This T cell receptor (beta chain) is from a study of Ad26.COV2.S vaccination and SARS-CoV-2 variants. The treatment here: some 20 received Ad26.COV2.S at low or high dose, single or two shots; several received placebo; per-sample allocation not given. Following the first vaccine or placebo injection, samples were taken on day 63. In its sample, this clone was seen once. The protocol was immunoSEQ multiplex PCR, while the TCRdb copy is restricted to in-frame clones and leaves out a portion. The profile shows hundreds of thousands of clones, around 90% of them singletons. Germline V gene lookup returns CDR1 LNHDA and CDR2 SQIVND (reference sequence). The CDR3 is 16 residues long. J lost 2 bases, V lost 6 bases, and 7 bases had no gene match.

The chain joins TRBV19 to TRBJ1-5; TRBD1 matches 10 bases. Sample: peripheral blood, taken in a trial of Ad26.COV2.S vaccine versus placebo. This TCR came from a person aged 18-65 years who received the Ad26.COV2.S COVID-19 vaccine or a placebo. Here the CDR3 DNA reads TGTGCCAGTAGAAGTCGTGGGACAGGGGGCAATCAGCCCCAGCATTTT. Amino acids: CASRSRGTGGNQPQHF.